This T cell receptor beta chain is drawn from a study of shared clonotypes between healthy human individuals. Study-level background: Three plates each covered CD4 naive and memory; CD8 naive two, CD8 memory one. Findings and caveats of the study: Naive CD4 clonotypes overlapped across several donors at roughly 5%. On the whole, naive subsets had larger estimated richness than memory subsets had.

Assay used: immunoSEQ multiplex PCR; TCRdb lists only in-frame clones, some missing. The sample carries about 2 million clones, 85% to 95% recorded once. Note on this clone: Antigen: not known.

In the CD4+ fraction, cells were divided into CD45RA+ naive and CD45RA-negative memory subsets. Germline loops: CDR1 KGHSH, CDR2 LQKENI. Trimming took 5 bases from V and 4 from J, leaving 11 bases between them. CDR3 length: 13 residues. This clonotype was obtained from a man younger than 30 in good health. What was sequenced was naive CD4+ T cells sorted from blood. Stated subset: CD45RA+ positively selected. The chain employs TRBV18 and TRBJ1-1; weak D call: TRBD1 (5 bases). In nucleotides, the CDR3 is TGTGCCAGCTCAGAGACAGAGTTCACTGAAGCTTTCTTT. As protein: CASSETEFTEAFF.